This T cell receptor (beta chain) was recorded in a study of cytomegalovirus exposure and HLA in healthy donors. This CDR3 comprises 16 residues. CDR1 is MNHEY, CDR2 SMNVEV, per germline (reference sequence). The trim removed 3 bases at V and 5 bases at J, leaving 10 bases unmatched. The primer mix had 60 Vbeta and 13 Jbeta primers. Data came from immunoSEQ multiplex PCR; TCRdb stores just in-frame clones and leaves some out. The sample has about 210,000 clones, over 65% seen once. Sequencing was done on a sample of PBMCs. The sequence derives from a man between 40 and 49 years old in good health and CMV-seropositive. This chain uses TRBV27 with TRBJ1-2; 9 bases agree with TRBD1. The DNA for the CDR3 is TGTGCCAGCAGTTTCCTACGCCGGGACAGGGCTTATGGCTACACCTTC. Protein: CASSFLRRDRAYGYTF.